These 18 T cell receptor beta chains were sequenced from one sample in a study of T cell changes during pregnancy in multiple sclerosis. Method: immunoSEQ multiplex PCR; TCRdb's copy keeps in-frame clones and lacks some. The sample carries roughly 25,000 clones, approximately 86% recorded once. Sequenced material: CD8+ T cells from peripheral blood mononuclear cells, taken in the first trimester of pregnancy. The receptor source for this set is a female donor in good health, enrolled as a control in a pregnancy study.

V usage is TRBV7-8 and J usage is TRBJ2-7, with D possibly being TRBD1 (5 bases). The CDR3 totals 15 residues. The germline V gene encodes CDR1 SGHVS and CDR2 FQNEAQ. V shed 1 base and J shed 6 bases, with 16 bases lying between them. CDR3 region: CASSLGRGEFSEQYF. For the CDR3, the DNA is TGTGCCAGCAGCTTAGGTAGGGGCGAATTTTCCGAGCAGTACTTC.

The CDR3 is CASRPGHRSYNEQFF. The CDR3 nucleotides read TGCGCCAGCCGGCCAGGCCACCGCTCCTACAATGAGCAGTTCTTC. This rearrangement joins TRBV5-1 to TRBJ2-1; D gene unclear. Germline V gene sequence: CDR1 SGHRS, CDR2 YFSETQ. Deletions cut 7 bases from V and 0 bases from J, with 14 bases between. The CDR3 is made up of 15 amino acids. Complete variable domain (other parts from reference TRBV5-1 and TRBJ2-1): KAGVTQTPRYLIKTRGQQVTLSCSPISGHRSVSWYQQTPGQGLQFLFEYFSETQRNKGNFPGRFSGRQFSNSRSEMNVSTLELGDSALYLCASRPGHRSYNEQFFGPGTRLTVL.

DNA for the CDR3: TGTGCCAGCAGCGAGGCGATCCGGACAGATAGCTATGGCTACACCTTC. It is translated as CASSEAIRTDSYGYTF. The J gene is TRBJ1-2, the V gene TRBV7-8; D is perhaps TRBD1 (6 bases). The ends were cut back, 5 bases at V and 4 bases at J, with 20 bases in the middle. CDR1 is SGHVS and CDR2 is FQNEAQ in the germline V gene. This CDR3 has 16 residues.

V is TRBV4-3 and J is TRBJ1-1, with 10 bases identical to TRBD1. The CDR3 spans 14 residues. V lost 1 base, J lost 7 bases, and 3 bases stayed unmatched. Germline-derived CDR1 and CDR2 are LGHNA and YSLEER. The DNA of the CDR3 is TGCGCCAGCAGCCAAGGACAGGGGGCCGGTGAAGCTTTCTTT. It translates to CASSQGQGAGEAFF.

The chain joins TRBV4-1 to TRBJ1-2, with TRBD1 matching 9 bases. The CDR3 contains 17 residues. V lost 0 bases, J lost 7 bases, and 12 bases stayed unmatched. Germline CDR1 and CDR2: MGHRA and YSYEKL. The CDR3 DNA reads as TGCGCCAGCAGCCAAGAATCCTCCGGGACAGGGAATATTGGCTACACCTTC. Amino acids: CASSQESSGTGNIGYTF.

The gene calls are TRBV5-4 and TRBJ2-7, with TRBD1 matching 9 bases. The CDR3 is made up of 13 amino acids. Germline-derived CDR1 and CDR2 are SGHNT and YYREEE (reference sequence). V was clipped by 4 bases and J by 2 bases; unmatched bases: 1. CDR3 sequence reads: CASSGDRAYEQYF. CDR3 bases: TGTGCCAGCAGCGGGGACAGGGCCTACGAGCAGTACTTC.

The V call is TRBV29-1, the J call TRBJ2-7, with TRBD1 matching 9 bases. With V trimmed by 7 bases and J by 6 bases, 7 bases remained unmatched. The CDR3 extends over 12 amino acids. CDR1 SQVTM and CDR2 ANQGSEA come from the germline V gene. The CDR3 protein is CSARTGAAEQYF. CDR3 nucleotides: TGCAGCGCCAGGACAGGGGCGGCCGAGCAGTACTTC.

This sequence joins TRBV19 and TRBJ2-7, with TRBD1 matching over 7 bases. CDR1 is LNHDA, CDR2 SQIVND, per germline (reference sequence). This CDR3 has 13 amino acids. The junction had 5 bases not matched to a gene; V was cut back by 5 bases and J by 4 bases. The CDR3 reads CASSPGTEYEQYF. CDR3 DNA: TGTGCCAGTAGTCCGGGGACAGAATACGAGCAGTACTTC.

The V gene is TRBV30, the J gene TRBJ2-1; D is unresolved. The CDR3 length is 14 residues. V lost 2 bases and J lost 6, with 14 bases in between. Germline-derived CDR1 and CDR2 are GTSNPN and SVGIG (reference sequence). The chain's CDR3 is CAWSSLPLANEQFF. CDR3 DNA sequence: TGTGCCTGGAGTTCGCTCCCCTTAGCCAATGAGCAGTTCTTC.

The rearrangement joins TRBV14 to TRBJ2-7, with TRBD1 matching 7 bases. The CDR3 extends over 15 amino acids. Trimming removed 0 bases from V and 3 bases from J; junction bases left unmatched: 5. Germline V lookup: CDR1 SGHDN, CDR2 FVKESK. Here the CDR3 DNA reads TGTGCCAGCAGCCAAGAACAGGGGTCGTTCTACGAGCAGTACTTC. Its protein is CASSQEQGSFYEQYF.

The chain joins TRBV6-6 to TRBJ2-3, with no clear D. Germline V gene lookup returns CDR1 MNHNY and CDR2 SVGAGI (reference sequence). The V gene lost 4 bases and the J gene lost 6 bases, with 11 bases spanning the gap. CDR3 length: 13 residues. The CDR3 here is CASSFQYSDTQYF. The DNA for the CDR3 is TGTGCCAGCAGTTTTCAGTATTCGGATACGCAGTATTTT.

This clone was observed once. The V call is TRBV29-1, the J call TRBJ1-1; D remains ambiguous. Germline loops: CDR1 SQVTM, CDR2 ANQGSEA. Trimming stripped 4 bases from V and 0 bases from J, with 9 bases between. The CDR3 has 13 residues. CDR3 coding DNA: TGCAGCGTTGTGGGCAGTCTGAACACTGAAGCTTTCTTT. Its translation: CSVVGSLNTEAFF.

The chain has TRBV23-1 and TRBJ2-7; tentatively, D is TRBD1 (5 bases). TRBV23-1 is reported as an ORF; its role is uncertain. The ends were cut back, 0 bases at V and 7 bases at J, with 10 bases in the middle. The CDR3 is 13 residues long. The CDR3 spells CASSQSDIGEQYF. CDR3 nucleotides: TGCGCCAGCAGTCAATCGGACATTGGTGAGCAGTACTTC.

The genes are TRBV19 and TRBJ2-2; D is perhaps TRBD1 (5 bases). Germline V gene sequence: CDR1 LNHDA, CDR2 SQIVND (reference sequence). The ends were cut back, 1 base at V and 9 bases at J, with 6 bases in the middle. This CDR3 has 12 residues. The CDR3 sequence is CASSIGGRELFF. The CDR3 DNA reads as TGTGCCAGTAGTATAGGGGGCCGGGAGCTGTTTTTT.

The V gene is TRBV13, the J gene TRBJ2-3; D perhaps matches TRBD2 (6 bases). Looked up from germline, CDR1 is PRHDT and CDR2 is FYEKMQ (reference sequence). The CDR3 is made up of 16 amino acids. Trimming left V 3 bases short and J 3 bases short, with 16 bases between. For the CDR3, the DNA is TGTGCCAGCAGCTTGATTCGGACGGCGGGAACAGATACGCAGTATTTT. Amino acids: CASSLIRTAGTDTQYF.

This chain joins TRBV4-3 and TRBJ2-7; tentative D call: TRBD2 (6 bases). The V gene's germline CDR1 is LGHNA and CDR2 YSLEER. The CDR3 contains 15 residues. Trimming left V 4 bases short and J 0 bases short, with 13 bases between. CDR3 DNA: TGCGCCAGCAGCCTCCGGACTAAAAGCTCCTACGAGCAGTACTTC. Its protein is CASSLRTKSSYEQYF.

This chain uses TRBV28 with TRBJ1-2; 7 positions match TRBD1. The germline CDR1 and CDR2 sequences are MDHEN and SYDVKM. The CDR3 covers 16 residues. V trimming: 1 base; J trimming: 2 bases; junction bases outside the gene matches: 7. Written as DNA, the CDR3 is TGTGCCAGCAGTTTATTGGTTGGCAGGGGGAACTATGGCTACACCTTC. Translating gives CASSLLVGRGNYGYTF.

This clone was observed a single time. The chain recombines TRBV27 with TRBJ1-1, with D possibly being TRBD1 (6 bases). The CDR3 totals 12 residues. Germline V gene data show CDR1 as MNHEY and CDR2 as SMNVEV (reference sequence). V was trimmed by 6 bases and J by 1 base, leaving 6 bases between them. The CDR3 region is CASRTGNTEAFF. CDR3 sequence (DNA): TGTGCCAGCAGGACAGGGAACACTGAAGCTTTCTTT.